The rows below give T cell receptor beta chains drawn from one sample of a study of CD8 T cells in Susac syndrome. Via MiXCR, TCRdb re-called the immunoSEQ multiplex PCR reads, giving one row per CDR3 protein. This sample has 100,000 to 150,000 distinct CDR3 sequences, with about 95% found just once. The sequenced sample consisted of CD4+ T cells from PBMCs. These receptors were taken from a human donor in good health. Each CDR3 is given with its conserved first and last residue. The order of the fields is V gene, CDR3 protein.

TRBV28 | CASSQYSNQPQHF
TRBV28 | CASSSQGAANEKLFF
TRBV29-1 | CSVGGDTQYF
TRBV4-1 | CASSQAPGLAGEYEQYF
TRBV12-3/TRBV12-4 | CASRATGAGDTQYF
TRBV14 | CASSQEVARRGYEQYF
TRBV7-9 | CASSPGGNSGSGYTDTQYF
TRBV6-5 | CASSYRGRENIQYF
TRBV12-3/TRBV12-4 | CASREGSSGTTGTQYF
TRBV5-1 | CASAQRGGNNEQFF
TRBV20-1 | CSARVSGGLANEQYF
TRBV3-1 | CASSQGGSTVETQYF
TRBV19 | CATALAGETGELFF
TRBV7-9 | CASSLGSTGGNEKLFF
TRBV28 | CASSPNRGYNEQFF
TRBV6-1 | CASSEASTLRGETQYF
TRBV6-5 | CASSRQGAWNEQYF